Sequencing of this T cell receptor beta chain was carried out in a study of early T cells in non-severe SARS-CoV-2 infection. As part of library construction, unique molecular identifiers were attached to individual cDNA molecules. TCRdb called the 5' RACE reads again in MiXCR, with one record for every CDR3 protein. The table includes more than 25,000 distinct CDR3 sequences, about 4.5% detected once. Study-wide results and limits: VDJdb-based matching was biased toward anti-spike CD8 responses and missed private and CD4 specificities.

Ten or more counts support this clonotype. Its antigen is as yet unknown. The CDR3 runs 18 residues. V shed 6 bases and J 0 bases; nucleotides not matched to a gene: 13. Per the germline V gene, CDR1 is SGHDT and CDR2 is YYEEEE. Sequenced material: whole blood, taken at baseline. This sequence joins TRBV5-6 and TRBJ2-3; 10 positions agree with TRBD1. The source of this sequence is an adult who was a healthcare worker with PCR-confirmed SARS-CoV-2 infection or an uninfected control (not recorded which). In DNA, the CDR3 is TGTGCCAGCAACCCCGGGACAGGGGTCTTGTATAGCACAGATACGCAGTATTTT. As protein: CASNPGTGVLYSTDTQYF.